This T cell receptor beta chain was sequenced during a study of CD8+ T cells in alopecia areata. Findings and limits, study-wide: In patients, TCRs were shared less clearly than in mice, and HLA may possibly be involved. Persistence in scalp and blood during tofacitinib was observed for many expanded lesional clones. Tofacitinib delivered significant drops in scalp clonality and in expanded CD8+ clones among the top 100.

This CDR3 is built from 14 residues. The V end lost 3 bases, the J end lost 0 bases, and 9 bases lay between the germline ends. Germline V lookup: CDR1 MGHDK, CDR2 SYGVNS. The sample's treatment: oral pan-JAK inhibitor, 5-10 mg twice daily. As the sequencing template, cDNA was produced by extracting RNA and reverse transcribing it. TCRdb's copy holds only in-frame clones and misses some; the assay was immunoSEQ multiplex PCR. The top ten hold 20% to 25% of the sample, which has more than 130,000 clones, approximately 85% seen once. In regard to this clone: What it binds is unknown.

The source of this sequence is a human donor with alopecia areata. The sequences come from CD8+ T cells sorted from blood, collected at week 4, from a patient treated with tofacitinib. The chain employs TRBV25-1 and TRBJ2-7, with D unresolved. CDR3 sequence reads: CASSDARGSYEQYF. CDR3 in DNA: TGTGCCAGCAGTGATGCCAGAGGCTCCTACGAGCAGTACTTC.